Described below is a single T cell receptor (beta chain) sequence and its context. Only in-frame clones appear in the TCRdb table, and some are missing; sequencing was by immunoSEQ multiplex PCR. Of nearly 80,000 clones detected, 85% to 95% appear once; the ten largest clones hold 0.35% to 0.45%. This record comes from a study of technical replicates of blood from four donors. The clonotype was recovered from a human donor in good health. Sequenced: T cells isolated from PBMCs.

For the CDR3, the DNA is TGTGCCAGCAGTGGACAGGGGACGGATAATCAGCCCCAGCATTTT. This sequence encodes CASSGQGTDNQPQHF. The chain recombines TRBV25-1 with TRBJ1-5; TRBD1 aligns across 8 bases. CDR3 length: 15 amino acids. J gave up 4 bases and V 4 bases, and 6 bases lay outside the gene matches. The germline V gene encodes CDR1 MGHDK and CDR2 SYGVNS.